One and the same sample provided the 28 T cell receptor beta chains below, sequenced in a study of blood T cell repertoires in COVID-19. TCRdb's copy holds only in-frame clones and misses some; the assay was immunoSEQ multiplex PCR. The sample has 190,000 or so clones, roughly 77% seen once. Material for sequencing was peripheral blood. Every receptor here comes from a woman over 75 with COVID-19, enrolled during active disease.

V gene TRBV28 combines with J gene TRBJ2-3; D gene uncertain. The CDR3 spans 14 residues. Germline values: CDR1 MDHEN, CDR2 SYDVKM. V was trimmed by 1 base and J by 0 bases, leaving 5 bases between them. CDR3 in DNA: TGTGCCAGCAGTTTATCGCAGAGCACAGATACGCAGTATTTT. Its translation: CASSLSQSTDTQYF.

The rearrangement joins TRBV19 to TRBJ1-6; 8 bases map to TRBD1. With 4 bases clipped from V and 2 bases from J, the junction kept 7 bases outside the gene matches. CDR1 is LNHDA, CDR2 SQIVND, per germline (reference sequence). CDR3 length: 17 amino acids. CDR3 in amino acids: CASSKSPDRAYNSPLHF. The CDR3 DNA reads as TGTGCCAGTAGTAAATCGCCGGACAGGGCCTATAATTCACCCCTCCACTTT.

The chain carries TRBV10-3 and TRBJ2-7; 10 nucleotides line up with TRBD1. The CDR3 is 14 residues long. Unmatched junction bases numbered 13, after V lost 11 bases and J lost 6 bases. Looked up from germline, CDR1 is ENHRY and CDR2 is SYGVKD. The CDR3 bases are TGTGCCGCCTCGCCCGGGACAGGGGTTTCCGAGCAGTACTTC. Its translation: CAASPGTGVSEQYF.

The genes are TRBV3-1 (or the pseudogene TRBV3-2) and TRBJ1-2; 9 bases align to TRBD1. This CDR3 spans 15 amino acids. V was pared by 3 bases and J by 4 bases, with 6 bases of the junction left unmatched. The germline CDR1 and CDR2 sequences are LGHDT and YNNKEL (reference sequence). CDR3 sequence: CASSHRGQGTYGYTF. The DNA for the CDR3 is TGTGCCAGCAGCCACAGAGGACAGGGGACCTATGGCTACACCTTC.

The CDR3 DNA reads as TGCAGCGTTGAAGGGGGAGGTGGCTATGGCTACACCTTC. This encodes CSVEGGGGYGYTF. The chain combines TRBV29-1 with TRBJ1-2, with unresolved D. V was pared by 1 base and J by 4 bases, with 10 bases between. The length of the CDR3 is 13 residues. Germline values: CDR1 SQVTM, CDR2 ANQGSEA.

The sample holds many counts of this clone. The chain links TRBV7-8 to TRBJ2-7; D not resolved. Germline V gene data show CDR1 as SGHVS and CDR2 as FQNEAQ. V was trimmed by 6 bases and J by 4 bases, leaving 7 bases between them. This CDR3 has 11 amino acids. The CDR3 coding sequence is TGTGCCAGCAGTGACTCTTACGAGCAGTACTTC. This translates into CASSDSYEQYF.

The V call is TRBV5-8, the J call TRBJ2-5, with a possible D match to TRBD2 (5 bases). Trimming took off 3 bases at V and 5 bases at J, with 17 bases between the two ends. CDR3 length equals 15 residues. Germline CDR1 and CDR2: SGHTS and YDEGEE. CDR3 region: CASSSQTSGTETQYF. The CDR3 DNA sequence: TGTGCCAGCAGCTCGCAGACCAGCGGAACGGAGACCCAGTACTTC.

The chain has TRBV5-1 and TRBJ2-1, with 7 bases lining up with TRBD2. Germline CDR1 and CDR2: SGHRS and YFSETQ. The junction had 9 bases not matched to a gene; V was cut back by 3 bases and J by 3 bases. This CDR3 has 16 amino acids. The DNA of the CDR3 is TGCGCCAGCAGCTCCTCCCAGCGGGAAATCTACAATGAGCAGTTCTTC. It codes for CASSSSQREIYNEQFF.

The rearrangement uses TRBV5-1 and TRBJ1-3; 10 nucleotides line up with TRBD1. Germline lookup yields CDR1 SGHRS and CDR2 YFSETQ. This CDR3 is built from 17 residues. V lost 0 bases, J lost 0 bases, and 3 bases stayed unmatched. In nucleotides, the CDR3 is TGCGCCAGCAGCTTGGAGGGGACAGGGGACTCTGGAAACACCATATATTTT. Translating it yields CASSLEGTGDSGNTIYF. Supplemented by reference TRBV5-1 and TRBJ1-3, the full variable domain reads KAGVTQTPRYLIKTRGQQVTLSCSPISGHRSVSWYQQTPGQGLQFLFEYFSETQRNKGNFPGRFSGRQFSNSRSEMNVSTLELGDSALYLCASSLEGTGDSGNTIYFGEGSWLTVV.

The chain has TRBV4-1 and TRBJ2-7, with TRBD2 identical over 7 bases. Germline V gene lookup returns CDR1 MGHRA and CDR2 YSYEKL. The V segment lost 5 bases and the J segment 2 bases; nucleotides outside the gene matches: 9. This CDR3 has 15 amino acids. The CDR3 protein is CASSDRGAGAYEQYF. The CDR3 DNA is TGCGCCAGCAGCGACCGCGGGGCGGGAGCCTACGAGCAGTACTTC.

The chain combines TRBV11-3 with TRBJ1-1; a possible D gene is TRBD1 (6 bases). From germline, CDR1 is SGHNT and CDR2 YENEEA. The CDR3 length is 15 residues. The V and J ends lost 5 bases and 6 bases respectively, with 19 bases between them. CDR3 amino acids: CASSALGGHRAEAFF. The DNA of the CDR3 is TGTGCCAGCAGCGCCCTCGGGGGGCATAGGGCTGAAGCTTTCTTT.

The V gene is TRBV29-1, the J gene TRBJ2-1, with D maybe TRBD2 (5 bases). From germline, CDR1 is SQVTM and CDR2 ANQGSEA. The CDR3 covers 12 residues. Trimming pared 6 bases from V and 3 bases from J, leaving 9 bases between. The DNA of the CDR3 is TGCAGCGTAGCCGGGATCTACAATGAGCAGTTCTTC. Translating gives CSVAGIYNEQFF.

This sequence joins TRBV7-2 and TRBJ2-6; TRBD2 matches at 9 bases. Germline trimming cut 1 base from V and 2 bases from J; bases unmatched to any gene: 6. In germline, CDR1 is SGHTA, CDR2 FQGNSA. This CDR3 region has 18 residues. CDR3 nucleotides: TGTGCCAGCAGCTTAGGTGAGGCGGGAGGGGCTGGGGCCAACGTCCTGACTTTC. This encodes CASSLGEAGGAGANVLTF.

The rearrangement uses TRBV5-1 and TRBJ2-7, with D possibly being TRBD2 (6 bases). Trimming took 0 bases from V and 4 from J, leaving 11 bases between them. Germline-derived CDR1 and CDR2 are SGHRS and YFSETQ. This CDR3 comprises 14 residues. The CDR3 sequence is CASSLEGGGYEQYF. The CDR3, as DNA: TGCGCCAGCAGCTTGGAGGGTGGGGGGTACGAGCAGTACTTC.

In nucleotides, the CDR3 is TGTGCCAGCAGTTGGGCAGCCGCCTTCAACACTGAAGCTTTCTTT. Protein product: CASSWAAAFNTEAFF. The rearrangement uses TRBV28 and TRBJ1-1; D gene unclear. Per germline, CDR1 MDHEN and CDR2 SYDVKM. The CDR3 length is 15 residues. Deletions cut 4 bases from V and 2 bases from J, with 14 bases between. Variable domain in full (rest from reference TRBV28 and TRBJ1-1): DVKVTQSSRYLVKRTGEKVFLECVQDMDHENMFWYRQDPGLGLRLIYFSYDVKMKEKGDIPEGYSVSREKKERFSLILESASTNQTSMYLCASSWAAAFNTEAFFGQGTRLTVV.

There are a few counts of this clone. Within the sample, other DNA sequences also encode this same CDR3. The chain employs TRBV19 and TRBJ1-5, with a possible D match to TRBD1 (6 bases). Looked up from germline, CDR1 is LNHDA and CDR2 is SQIVND (reference sequence). This CDR3 has 15 amino acids. The V end was cut by 5 bases, the J end by 0 bases, with 11 bases between. The chain's CDR3 is CASSATGNSNQPQHF. The DNA for the CDR3 is TGTGCCAGTAGTGCGACAGGCAATAGCAATCAGCCCCAGCATTTT.

The V gene is TRBV5-6, the J gene TRBJ1-2, with 7 positions matching TRBD1. The germline V gene has CDR1 SGHDT and CDR2 YYEEEE. The CDR3 runs to 13 residues. The J segment lost 8 bases and the V segment lost 5 bases, leaving 9 bases of the junction unmatched. The CDR3 sequence is CASSYDRAAGYTF. For the CDR3, the DNA is TGTGCCAGCAGTTACGACAGGGCGGCCGGCTACACCTTC.

This chain's CDR3 is CASSLAYRGNQETQYF. CDR3 DNA: TGTGCCAGCAGCTTGGCGTACAGGGGGAACCAAGAGACCCAGTACTTC. V gene TRBV5-6 combines with J gene TRBJ2-5; 8 bases fit TRBD1. Germline V CDR1 and CDR2: SGHDT, YYEEEE. With V trimmed by 0 bases and J by 0 bases, 4 bases remained unmatched. The CDR3 spans 16 residues.

This chain links TRBV10-3 with TRBJ2-5; 11 bases line up with TRBD2. CDR3 length equals 15 residues. The germline CDR1 and CDR2 sequences are ENHRY and SYGVKD. V trimming: 3 bases; J trimming: 5 bases; junction bases outside the gene matches: 5. The CDR3 DNA reads TGTGCCATCAGTGAACGACTAGCGGGGAAGGAGACCCAGTACTTC. As protein: CAISERLAGKETQYF.

This clone has a single count. The genes are TRBV4-1 and TRBJ2-7; 9 bases line up with TRBD1. V was pared by 5 bases and J by 2 bases, with 4 bases of the junction left unmatched. Germline CDR1 is MGHRA and CDR2 is YSYEKL. CDR3 length: 14 amino acids. The CDR3 region has the DNA TGCGCCAGCAGCGCGGACAGGGGCGCCTACGAGCAGTACTTC. It specifies CASSADRGAYEQYF.

The chain employs TRBV15 and TRBJ2-1, with 10 bases aligning to TRBD2. Germline CDR1 and CDR2: LNHNV and YYDKDF (reference sequence). Trimming cost V 0 bases and J 0 bases; bases outside gene matches: 5. CDR3 size: 18 residues. The CDR3 region has the DNA TGTGCCACCAGCAGAGACCTCAGCGGGAGGGTCTCCTACAATGAGCAGTTCTTC. It translates to CATSRDLSGRVSYNEQFF.

This chain uses TRBV15 with TRBJ1-2, with a possible D match to TRBD1 (6 bases). Germline V gene lookup returns CDR1 LNHNV and CDR2 YYDKDF (reference sequence). The length of the CDR3 is 15 residues. The V end was cut by 5 bases, the J end by 4 bases, with 17 bases between. The CDR3 bases are TGTGCCACCAGCCCCCGCCCACAGGGATCCTATGGCTACACCTTC. Protein product: CATSPRPQGSYGYTF. The full variable domain, in which reference TRBV15 and TRBJ1-2 provide the parts outside the CDR3, is DAMVIQNPRYQVTQFGKPVTLSCSQTLNHNVMYWYQQKSSQAPKLLFHYYDKDFNNEADTPDNFQSRRPNTSFCFLDIRSPGLGDTAMYLCATSPRPQGSYGYTFGSGTRLTVV.

V is TRBV11-3 and J is TRBJ2-3, with D possibly TRBD2 on 6 matching bases. This CDR3 is 15 amino acids long. Trimming removed 5 bases from V and 3 bases from J, with 15 bases in between. Germline CDR1 SGHNT, CDR2 YENEEA. The CDR3 bases are TGTGCCAGCAGCCGGCGGGCGGGGTTTACAGATACGCAGTATTTT. Residues: CASSRRAGFTDTQYF.

Written as DNA, the CDR3 is TGTGCCAGCAGCCCAGGGAGGGTTGGCTACGAGCAGTACTTC. Amino acid sequence: CASSPGRVGYEQYF. This rearrangement joins TRBV28 to TRBJ2-7; 7 bases line up with TRBD2. V was pared by 6 bases and J by 3 bases, with 8 bases of the junction left unmatched. CDR3 length equals 14 residues. The V gene's germline CDR1 is MDHEN and CDR2 SYDVKM.

The chain has TRBV5-1 and TRBJ2-1, with 10 bases lining up with TRBD2. This CDR3 is 16 amino acids long. The V gene end was trimmed by 0 bases and the J gene end by 5 bases; junction bases not matched to a gene: 5. CDR1 SGHRS and CDR2 YFSETQ come from the germline V gene. CDR3 region: CASSLVSGRAHNEQFF. CDR3 nucleotide sequence: TGCGCCAGCAGCTTGGTAAGCGGGAGGGCCCACAATGAGCAGTTCTTC.

This chain joins TRBV19 and TRBJ1-3; D not certain. From germline, CDR1 is LNHDA and CDR2 SQIVND (reference sequence). V was cut by 4 bases and J by 0 bases, with 16 bases left in between. The CDR3 totals 17 residues. The CDR3 region has the DNA TGTGCCAGTAGTAAAATACCTCTGACAAGCTCTGGAAACACCATATATTTT. Its protein is CASSKIPLTSSGNTIYF.

This chain uses TRBV19 with TRBJ2-1, with 10 bases aligning to TRBD1. This CDR3 region has 17 residues. Germline CDR1 LNHDA, CDR2 SQIVND (reference sequence). V shed 2 bases, J shed 0 bases, and the junction held 4 bases outside the gene matches. Written as DNA, the CDR3 is TGTGCCAGTAGTATACACAGGGACAGGGGCTCCTACAATGAGCAGTTCTTC. This translates into CASSIHRDRGSYNEQFF.

The chain recombines TRBV7-6 with TRBJ2-5; 7 bases are shared with TRBD2. Germline V gene data show CDR1 as SGHVS and CDR2 as FNYEAQ. V lost 3 bases, J lost 1 base, and 5 bases stayed unmatched. This CDR3 is 15 amino acids long. CDR3: CASSLQRGPQETQYF. The CDR3 bases are TGTGCCAGCAGCTTGCAGCGGGGTCCCCAAGAGACCCAGTACTTC.